What follows are 19 T cell receptor beta chains derived from one specimen sequenced in a study of blood T cell repertoires in COVID-19. Sequencing used immunoSEQ multiplex PCR; TCRdb keeps in-frame clones, though not all of them. Of 300,000 to 400,000 clones detected, 80% to 90% appear once; the ten largest clones hold about 4.2%. Sequenced sample: PBMCs or T cells enriched from blood (not recorded which). The receptors here all came from a woman aged 35 to 49 with acute COVID-19.

The J gene is TRBJ1-5, the V gene TRBV5-5; a weak D match, TRBD1 (6 bases). Trimming took 3 bases from V and 3 from J, leaving 10 bases between them. Germline assignment: CDR1 SGHKS and CDR2 YYEKEE (reference sequence). This CDR3 has 14 amino acids. CDR3 sequence: CASSWTVTNQPQHF. The DNA of the CDR3 is TGTGCCAGCAGCTGGACAGTTACCAATCAGCCCCAGCATTTT.

The chain joins TRBV4-1 to TRBJ1-6; D is possibly TRBD1 (5 bases). CDR3 length: 13 amino acids. With 7 bases removed from V and 9 bases from J, the gap between germline ends came to 13 bases. The germline V gene encodes CDR1 MGHRA and CDR2 YSYEKL. The CDR3 protein is CASNIQGGSPLHF. The CDR3 DNA sequence: TGCGCCAGCAATATCCAGGGTGGTTCACCCCTCCACTTT.

DNA of the CDR3: TGTGCCAGCAGTTACCAGTTAAGAGAGACCCAGTACTTC. Its translation is CASSYQLRETQYF. The chain carries TRBV5-8 and TRBJ2-5; unclear D gene. Germline V gene lookup returns CDR1 SGHTS and CDR2 YDEGEE. The V gene lost 5 bases and the J gene lost 4 bases, with 12 bases spanning the gap. This CDR3 is built from 13 residues.

This sequence joins TRBV18 and TRBJ2-1; TRBD2 might be the D (6 bases). The CDR3 loop spans 17 amino acids. V lost 3 bases, J lost 3 bases, and 18 bases lay in between. Germline values: CDR1 KGHSH, CDR2 LQKENI. In nucleotides, the CDR3 is TGTGCCAGCTCACCCTCCGGCGGGACGGAGAACTACAATGAGCAGTTCTTC. Its protein is CASSPSGGTENYNEQFF.

The chain recombines TRBV28 with TRBJ2-7; 10 positions agree with TRBD2. Germline V gene lookup returns CDR1 MDHEN and CDR2 SYDVKM. Trimming removed 6 bases from V and 4 bases from J; junction bases left unmatched: 12. The CDR3 loop spans 16 amino acids. CDR3 loop: CASRKGLAVAVYEQYF. CDR3 DNA sequence: TGTGCCAGCAGAAAAGGACTAGCGGTGGCCGTTTACGAGCAGTACTTC.

The chain combines TRBV7-2 with TRBJ2-3, with D maybe TRBD2 (6 bases). The CDR3 consists of 13 residues. Germline CDR1 and CDR2: SGHTA and FQGNSA. The germline V and J ends were trimmed by 7 bases and 4 bases, with 12 bases remaining between them. The CDR3 DNA reads as TGTGCCAGCACCATCGGAGGGGCAGATACGCAGTATTTT. It yields the protein CASTIGGADTQYF.

This chain connects TRBV28 to TRBJ1-2; D perhaps matches TRBD1 (5 bases). Per germline, CDR1 MDHEN and CDR2 SYDVKM. There are 13 residues in the CDR3. V was cut by 2 bases and J by 3 bases, with 7 bases left in between. The chain's CDR3 is CASSLQGHYGYTF. The CDR3, as DNA: TGTGCCAGCAGTTTACAGGGTCACTATGGCTACACCTTC.

This clone has more than one count but fewer than ten. The V call is TRBV5-4, the J call TRBJ1-2, with 8 bases lining up with TRBD1. Germline CDR1 and CDR2: SGHNT and YYREEE (reference sequence). This CDR3 spans 14 amino acids. The V segment lost 4 bases and the J segment 4 bases; nucleotides outside the gene matches: 6. CDR3 loop: CASSMGQEIYGYTF. As DNA, the CDR3 is TGTGCCAGCAGCATGGGACAGGAAATCTATGGCTACACCTTC.

The rearrangement uses TRBV7-8 and TRBJ1-5; 9 bases fit TRBD1. CDR1 SGHVS and CDR2 FQNEAQ come from the germline V gene. With 4 bases clipped from V and 5 bases from J, the junction kept 3 bases outside the gene matches. The CDR3 is made up of 14 amino acids. The CDR3: CASSWDRADQPQHF. In DNA, the CDR3 is TGTGCCAGCAGCTGGGACAGGGCGGATCAGCCCCAGCATTTT.

This chain joins TRBV4-1 and TRBJ1-6; D is unclear. With 1 base removed from V and 0 bases from J, the gap between germline ends came to 10 bases. The CDR3 spans 17 residues. Germline values: CDR1 MGHRA, CDR2 YSYEKL. DNA of the CDR3: TGCGCCAGCAGCCAAGTTCAATTGAGCTCCTATAATTCACCCCTCCACTTT. Translating gives CASSQVQLSSYNSPLHF.

The V gene is TRBV6-5, the J gene TRBJ2-5; weak D call: TRBD1 (5 bases). This CDR3 region has 13 residues. V was trimmed by 8 bases and J by 2 bases, leaving 12 bases between them. Looked up from germline, CDR1 is MNHEY and CDR2 is SVGAGI. CDR3 sequence reads: CASRTQGQETQYF. The CDR3 DNA reads TGTGCCAGCCGTACTCAGGGACAAGAGACCCAGTACTTC.

This clone was seen just once. J is TRBJ2-3 and V is TRBV7-2, with D hard to call. CDR3 length: 15 amino acids. V was shortened by 1 base and J by 0 bases, with 8 bases between the two germline ends. Germline CDR1 SGHTA, CDR2 FQGNSA. Here the CDR3 DNA reads TGTGCCAGCAGCTTAGACTCTCCTAGCACAGATACGCAGTATTTT. This gives the protein CASSLDSPSTDTQYF.

This clone was counted once. The chain joins TRBV5-1 to TRBJ2-5; 13 bases match TRBD2. Trimming cost V 0 bases and J 4 bases; bases outside gene matches: 0. The CDR3 length is 15 residues. Per germline, CDR1 SGHRS and CDR2 YFSETQ. CDR3 in DNA: TGCGCCAGCAGCTTGGGGACTAGCGGGGGAGAGACCCAGTACTTC. Encoded protein: CASSLGTSGGETQYF.

The genes are TRBV5-1 and TRBJ1-1; TRBD1 aligns across 8 bases. The CDR3 contains 15 residues. Germline CDR1 SGHRS, CDR2 YFSETQ. V shed 3 bases and J 0 bases; nucleotides not matched to a gene: 4. CDR3 region: CASSYRTGMNTEAFF. CDR3 coding DNA: TGCGCCAGCAGCTACCGGACAGGGATGAACACTGAAGCTTTCTTT.

The chain joins TRBV7-9 to TRBJ1-6; D gene uncertain. The V gene's germline CDR1 is SEHNR and CDR2 FQNEAQ (reference sequence). The V and J ends lost 4 bases and 10 bases respectively, with 17 bases between them. The CDR3 is 15 residues long. The chain's CDR3 is CASSSFAGSGSPLHF. CDR3 sequence (DNA): TGTGCCAGCAGCTCGTTCGCGGGGTCCGGATCACCCCTCCACTTT.

The rearrangement links TRBV5-4 to TRBJ2-4, with D possibly matching TRBD1 (6 bases). The CDR3 has 15 residues. V gave up 3 bases and J gave up 0 bases, with 10 bases separating them. Per the germline V gene, CDR1 is SGHNT and CDR2 is YYREEE (reference sequence). CDR3 sequence: CASSSRGVAKNIQYF. The CDR3 coding sequence is TGTGCCAGCAGCTCCAGGGGTGTAGCCAAAAACATTCAGTACTTC.

The chain couples TRBV6-5 to TRBJ1-4, with D unresolved. Germline CDR1 and CDR2: MNHEY and SVGAGI. V was cut by 10 bases and J by 5 bases, with 14 bases left in between. CDR3 length equals 13 residues. For the CDR3, the DNA is TGTGCCACCGGTCGTGGTCTAAATGAAAAACTGTTTTTT. Translating gives CATGRGLNEKLFF.

This clone has more than one count but fewer than ten. The chain joins TRBV4-2 to TRBJ2-7; 11 bases match TRBD2. V was pared by 0 bases and J by 3 bases, with 7 bases of the junction left unmatched. Germline loops: CDR1 LGHNA, CDR2 YNFKEQ. This CDR3 contains 17 residues. The CDR3 region has the DNA TGTGCCAGCAGCCAAGATCCGGGACTAGCGGATTACTACGAGCAGTACTTC. Translation gives CASSQDPGLADYYEQYF.

With regard to this clone: The same CDR3 also results from other DNA sequences found in this sample. The gene calls are TRBV7-2 and TRBJ1-2; D is uncertain. Germline V gene data show CDR1 as SGHTA and CDR2 as FQGNSA. The CDR3 runs to 13 residues. V was pared by 1 base and J by 2 bases, with 5 bases between. DNA of the CDR3: TGTGCCAGCAGCTTAGGGCAGAACTATGGCTACACCTTC. Its protein is CASSLGQNYGYTF.